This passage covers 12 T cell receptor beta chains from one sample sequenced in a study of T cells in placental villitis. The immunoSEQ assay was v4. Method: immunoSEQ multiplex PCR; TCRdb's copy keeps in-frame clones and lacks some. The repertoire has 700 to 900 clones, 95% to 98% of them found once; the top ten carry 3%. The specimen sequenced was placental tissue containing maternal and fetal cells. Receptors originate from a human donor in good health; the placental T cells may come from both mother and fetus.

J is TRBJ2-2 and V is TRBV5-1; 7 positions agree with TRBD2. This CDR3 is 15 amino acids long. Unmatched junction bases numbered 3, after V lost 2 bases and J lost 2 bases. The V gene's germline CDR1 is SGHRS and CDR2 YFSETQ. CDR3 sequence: CASSFSGQNTGELFF. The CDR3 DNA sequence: TGCGCCAGCAGCTTTAGCGGGCAAAACACCGGGGAGCTGTTTTTT.

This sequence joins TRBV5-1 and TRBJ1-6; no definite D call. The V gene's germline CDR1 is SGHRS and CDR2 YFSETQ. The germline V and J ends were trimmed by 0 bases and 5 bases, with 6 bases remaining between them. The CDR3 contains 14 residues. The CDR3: CASSLESHNSPLHF. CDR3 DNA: TGCGCCAGCAGCTTGGAGTCTCATAATTCACCCCTCCACTTT.

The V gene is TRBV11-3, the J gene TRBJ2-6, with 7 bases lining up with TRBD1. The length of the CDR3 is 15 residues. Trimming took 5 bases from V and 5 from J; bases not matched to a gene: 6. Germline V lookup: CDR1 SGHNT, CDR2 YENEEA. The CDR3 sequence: CASSQTGLWANVLTF. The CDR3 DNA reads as TGTGCCAGCAGCCAGACAGGGCTCTGGGCCAACGTCCTGACTTTC.

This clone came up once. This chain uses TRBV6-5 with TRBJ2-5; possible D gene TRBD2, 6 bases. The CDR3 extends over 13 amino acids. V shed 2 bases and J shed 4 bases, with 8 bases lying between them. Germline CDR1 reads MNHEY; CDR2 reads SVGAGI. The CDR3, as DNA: TGTGCCAGCAGTTACGGGGGAGGAGAGACCCAGTACTTC. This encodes CASSYGGGETQYF.

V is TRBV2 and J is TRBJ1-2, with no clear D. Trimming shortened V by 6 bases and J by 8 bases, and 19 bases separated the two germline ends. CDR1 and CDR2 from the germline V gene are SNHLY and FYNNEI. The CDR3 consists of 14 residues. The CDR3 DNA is TGTGCCAGCAGGGCCGACATCTTATCGGGAGGCTACACCTTC. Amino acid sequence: CASRADILSGGYTF.

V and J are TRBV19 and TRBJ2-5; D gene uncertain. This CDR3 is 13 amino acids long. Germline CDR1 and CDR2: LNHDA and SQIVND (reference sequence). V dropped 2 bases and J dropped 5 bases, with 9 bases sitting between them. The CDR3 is CASSIPPGETQYF. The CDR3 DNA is TGTGCCAGTAGTATACCCCCTGGGGAGACCCAGTACTTC.

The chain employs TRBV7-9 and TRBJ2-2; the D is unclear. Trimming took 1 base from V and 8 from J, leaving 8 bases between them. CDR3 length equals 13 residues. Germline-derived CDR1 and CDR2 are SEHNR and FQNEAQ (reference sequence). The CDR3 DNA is TGTGCCAGCAGCTTAGTTTCTCAAGGGGAGCTGTTTTTT. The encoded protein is CASSLVSQGELFF.

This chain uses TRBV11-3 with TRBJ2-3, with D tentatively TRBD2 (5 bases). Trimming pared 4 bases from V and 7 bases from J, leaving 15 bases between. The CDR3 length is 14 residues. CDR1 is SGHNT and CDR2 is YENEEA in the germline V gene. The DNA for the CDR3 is TGTGCCAGCAGCTCACAGACTACACCAAATACGCAGTATTTT. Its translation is CASSSQTTPNTQYF. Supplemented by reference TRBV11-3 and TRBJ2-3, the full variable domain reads EAGVVQSPRYKIIEKKQPVAFWCNPISGHNTLYWYLQNLGQGPELLIRYENEEAVDDSQLPKDRFSAERLKGVDSTLKIQPAELGDSAVYLCASSSQTTPNTQYFGPGTRLTVL.

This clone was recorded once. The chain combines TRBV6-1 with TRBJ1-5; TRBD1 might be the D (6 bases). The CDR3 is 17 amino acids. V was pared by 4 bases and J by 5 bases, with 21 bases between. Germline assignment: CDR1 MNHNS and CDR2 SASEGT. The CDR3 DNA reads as TGTGCCAGCAGTGTCGGGCAACAGGGACACGAATATCAGCCCCAGCATTTT. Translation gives CASSVGQQGHEYQPQHF.

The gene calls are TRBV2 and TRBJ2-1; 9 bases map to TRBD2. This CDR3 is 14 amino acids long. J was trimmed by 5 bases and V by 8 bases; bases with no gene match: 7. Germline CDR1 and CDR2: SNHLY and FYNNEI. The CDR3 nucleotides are TGTGCCAGCTCGCGACTAGCGGCTAACAATGAGCAGTTCTTC. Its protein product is CASSRLAANNEQFF.

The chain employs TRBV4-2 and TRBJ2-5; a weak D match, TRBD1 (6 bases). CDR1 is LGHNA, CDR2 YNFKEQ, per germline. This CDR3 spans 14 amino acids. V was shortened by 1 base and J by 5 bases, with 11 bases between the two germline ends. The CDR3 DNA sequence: TGTGCCAGCAGCCAAGCACAGGGACGGGAGACCCAGTACTTC. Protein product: CASSQAQGRETQYF.

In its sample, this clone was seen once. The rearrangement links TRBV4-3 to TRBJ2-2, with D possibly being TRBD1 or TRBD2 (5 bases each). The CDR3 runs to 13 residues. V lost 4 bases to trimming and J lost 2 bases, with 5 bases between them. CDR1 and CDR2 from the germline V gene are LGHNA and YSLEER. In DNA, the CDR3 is TGCGCCAGCAGCCGGGACAACACCGGGGAGCTGTTTTTT. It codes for CASSRDNTGELFF.